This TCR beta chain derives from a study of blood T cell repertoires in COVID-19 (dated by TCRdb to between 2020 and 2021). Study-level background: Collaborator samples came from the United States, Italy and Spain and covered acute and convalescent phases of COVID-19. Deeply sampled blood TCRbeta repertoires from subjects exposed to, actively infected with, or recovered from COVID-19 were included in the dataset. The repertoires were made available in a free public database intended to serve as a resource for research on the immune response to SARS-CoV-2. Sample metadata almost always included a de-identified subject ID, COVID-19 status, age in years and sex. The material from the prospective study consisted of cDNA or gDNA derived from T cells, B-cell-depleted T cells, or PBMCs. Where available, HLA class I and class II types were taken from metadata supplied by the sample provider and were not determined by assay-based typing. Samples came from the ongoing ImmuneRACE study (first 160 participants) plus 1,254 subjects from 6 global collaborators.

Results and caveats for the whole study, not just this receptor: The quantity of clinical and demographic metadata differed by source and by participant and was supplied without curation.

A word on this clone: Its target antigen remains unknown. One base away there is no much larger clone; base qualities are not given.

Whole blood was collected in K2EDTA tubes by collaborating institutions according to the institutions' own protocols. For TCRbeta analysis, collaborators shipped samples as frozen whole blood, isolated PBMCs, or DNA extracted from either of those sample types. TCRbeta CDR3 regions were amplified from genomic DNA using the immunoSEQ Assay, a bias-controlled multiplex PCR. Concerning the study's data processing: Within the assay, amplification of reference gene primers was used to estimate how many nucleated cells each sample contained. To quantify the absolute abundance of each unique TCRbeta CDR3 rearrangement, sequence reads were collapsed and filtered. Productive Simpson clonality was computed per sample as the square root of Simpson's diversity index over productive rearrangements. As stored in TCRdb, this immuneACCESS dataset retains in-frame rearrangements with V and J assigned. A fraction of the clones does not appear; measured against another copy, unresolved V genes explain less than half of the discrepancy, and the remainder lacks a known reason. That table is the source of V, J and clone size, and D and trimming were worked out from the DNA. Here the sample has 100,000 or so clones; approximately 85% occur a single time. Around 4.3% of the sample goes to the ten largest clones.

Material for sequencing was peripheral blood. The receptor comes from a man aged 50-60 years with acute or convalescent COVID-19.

The sequence in DNA is TGTGCCAGTAGTATAGGACTAGCGGGGCTAGACGAGCAGTTCTTC. This sequence encodes CASSIGLAGLDEQFF. This chain is built from TRBV19 and TRBJ2-1; TRBD2 lines up with 11 middle nucleotides. The CDR3 numbers 15 residues from cysteine through phenylalanine. Only the CDR3 DNA stays, 45 bases, in frame from base 1. Relative to germline, V is missing 1 base and J is missing 10 bases, with 6 bases of the junction outside any gene match. Per the germline V gene (reference sequence), LNHDA is the CDR1 and SQIVND is the CDR2.